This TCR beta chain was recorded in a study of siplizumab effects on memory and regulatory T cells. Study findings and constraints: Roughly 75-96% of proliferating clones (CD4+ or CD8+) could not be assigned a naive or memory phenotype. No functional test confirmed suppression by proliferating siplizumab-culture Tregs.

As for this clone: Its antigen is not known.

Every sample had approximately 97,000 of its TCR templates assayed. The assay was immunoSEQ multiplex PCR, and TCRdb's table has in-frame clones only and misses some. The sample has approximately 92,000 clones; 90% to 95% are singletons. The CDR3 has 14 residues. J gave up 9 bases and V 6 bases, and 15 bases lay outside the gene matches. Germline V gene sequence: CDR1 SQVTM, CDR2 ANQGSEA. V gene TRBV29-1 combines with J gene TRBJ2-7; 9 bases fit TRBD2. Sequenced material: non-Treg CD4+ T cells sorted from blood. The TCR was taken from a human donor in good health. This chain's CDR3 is CSVAIAGETNGQYF. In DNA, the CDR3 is TGCAGCGTAGCAATAGCGGGAGAAACTAACGGGCAGTACTTC.